This TCR beta chain was sequenced in a study of shared T cell receptors in the human thymus. The count of this clone is one. TCRdb keeps only in-frame clones here, not all; method: immunoSEQ multiplex PCR. The data contain approximately 490,000 clones, around 78% of them singletons. The sample was also linked to a second study, of human thymus T cells.

This TCR came from a boy younger than two with a congenital heart defect. The source material was thymocytes.

CDR3 sequence (DNA): TGCGCCAGCAGCCTCAACCTCAGGGGGCGCGACACTGAAGCTTTCTTT. Protein: CASSLNLRGRDTEAFF. The rearrangement joins TRBV5-1 to TRBJ1-1; TRBD1 aligns across 8 bases. CDR3 size: 16 residues. Trimming removed 4 bases from V and 3 bases from J; junction bases left unmatched: 11. CDR1 is SGHRS, CDR2 YFSETQ, per germline.